One and the same sample provided the 28 T cell receptor beta chains below, sequenced in a study of monozygotic twins with inflammatory bowel disease. TCRdb reanalyzed the 5' RACE reads, giving one entry per CDR3 protein sequence and no DNA. In total, the table holds fewer than 400,000 distinct CDR3 sequences. The sequenced sample consisted of blood. These receptors all come from a human donor with ulcerative colitis or Crohn's disease, or a healthy co-twin of an affected twin (not recorded which).

The chain recombines TRBV7-3 with TRBJ2-3. The CDR3 consists of 16 residues. The germline gives CDR1 SGHTA, CDR2 FQGTGA. The CDR3 here is CASSPHIYGSTDTQYF.

V usage is TRBV30 and J usage is TRBJ2-5; TCRdb's D call, TRBD2, is unchecked because there is no DNA. CDR1 GTSNPN and CDR2 SVGIG come from the germline V gene (reference sequence). This CDR3 comprises 13 residues. Here the CDR3 reads CAWGGLAQETQYF.

This chain connects TRBV5-1 to TRBJ2-2. This CDR3 is 11 amino acids long. Per the germline V gene, CDR1 is SGHRS and CDR2 is YFSETQ. CDR3 amino acids: CASSFERELFF.

The chain is built from TRBV6-4 and TRBJ2-1; there is no DNA to check the TCRdb D call of TRBD1. CDR1 MRHNA and CDR2 SNTAGT come from the germline V gene. The CDR3 extends over 17 amino acids. The CDR3 is CASSDRSGGGSYNEQFF.

The rearrangement uses TRBV24-1 and TRBJ2-3; there is no DNA to check the TCRdb D call of TRBD2. The CDR3 extends over 15 amino acids. Germline V gene data show CDR1 as KGHDR and CDR2 as SFDVKD. The CDR3 sequence is CATQLAGVDTDTQYF.

The chain links TRBV11-2 to TRBJ1-5; TCRdb gives TRBD1 as the D gene, but with no DNA this cannot be confirmed. This CDR3 spans 17 amino acids. Germline-derived CDR1 and CDR2 are SGHAT and FQNNGV. The chain's CDR3 is CASSVTAGTGVNQPQHF.

The chain couples TRBV12-3 or TRBV12-4 to TRBJ2-7; TCRdb's assignment of TRBD1 cannot be checked, as there is no DNA. This CDR3 is built from 17 residues. The CDR3 region is CASSLSPPGQGAYEQYF.

The chain joins TRBV6-1 to TRBJ1-5; with no DNA, the TCRdb D assignment of TRBD1 cannot be verified. This CDR3 region has 16 residues. The germline gives CDR1 MNHNS, CDR2 SASEGT. The CDR3 sequence is CASSEARTGGGRPQHF.

This chain uses TRBV20-1 with TRBJ2-3; TCRdb's D call of TRBD1 is untestable without DNA. Germline V lookup: CDR1 DFQATT, CDR2 SNEGSKA (reference sequence). The CDR3 contains 13 residues. The CDR3 spells CSARDPPQGAQYF.

The gene calls are TRBV12-3 or TRBV12-4 and TRBJ1-6; TCRdb returns TRBD1, unconfirmable since there is no DNA. CDR3 length equals 18 residues. The CDR3: CASSESGTGRNLNSPLHF.

The rearrangement links TRBV28 to TRBJ2-3; checking the TCRdb D call of TRBD1 is not possible without DNA. Germline V gene lookup returns CDR1 MDHEN and CDR2 SYDVKM. The CDR3 runs 15 residues. CDR3 loop: CASNLIGGDTDTQYF.

The CDR3 loop is CASSSGGGIAGQETQYF. V gene TRBV11-2 combines with J gene TRBJ2-5; TCRdb designates TRBD2, a call that cannot be tested without DNA. Germline CDR1 and CDR2: SGHAT and FQNNGV. This CDR3 contains 17 residues. Full variable domain (rest looked up from reference TRBV11-2 and TRBJ2-5): EAGVAQSPRYKIIEKRQSVAFWCNPISGHATLYWYQQILGQGPKLLIQFQNNGVVDDSQLPKDRFSAERLKGVDSTLKIQPAKLEDSAVYLCASSSGGGIAGQETQYFGPGTRLLVL.

The chain combines TRBV5-1 with TRBJ1-1; TCRdb designates TRBD1, a call that cannot be tested without DNA. CDR3 length equals 14 residues. Germline CDR1 SGHRS, CDR2 YFSETQ. CDR3 residues: CASCTGGLNTEAFF. Based on the CDR3 plus reference TRBV5-1 and TRBJ1-1, the full variable domain is KAGVTQTPRYLIKTRGQQVTLSCSPISGHRSVSWYQQTPGQGLQFLFEYFSETQRNKGNFPGRFSGRQFSNSRSEMNVSTLELGDSALYLCASCTGGLNTEAFFGQGTRLTVV.

This chain links TRBV12-3 or TRBV12-4 with TRBJ2-5; there is no DNA to check the TCRdb D call of TRBD1. The CDR3 is 14 amino acids. CDR3: CASTRRGGEETQYF.

V and J are TRBV20-1 and TRBJ2-5; as DNA is missing, the TRBD1 call by TCRdb cannot be tested. The CDR3 is made up of 15 amino acids. Germline lookup yields CDR1 DFQATT and CDR2 SNEGSKA (reference sequence). The CDR3 protein is CSARELGQGQETQYF.

The chain uses TRBV7-9 and TRBJ2-1. CDR3 length equals 14 residues. CDR1 and CDR2 (germline): SEHNR, FQNEAQ (reference sequence). The CDR3 here is CASSLGAFSTEQFF.

The chain carries TRBV6-5 and TRBJ1-6; TCRdb designates TRBD1, a call that cannot be tested without DNA. The CDR3 extends over 13 amino acids. Per the germline V gene, CDR1 is MNHEY and CDR2 is SVGAGI. The CDR3 sequence: CASSSLQGIDLHF.

The J gene is TRBJ2-4, the V gene TRBV5-6; TCRdb selects TRBD2, and the lack of DNA leaves this call unchecked. The CDR3 is made up of 13 amino acids. Germline V gene data show CDR1 as SGHDT and CDR2 as YYEEEE. The CDR3 sequence: CASSFGTQNIQYF.

J is TRBJ1-5 and V is TRBV30; TCRdb proposes TRBD1, but this gene call is untestable without DNA. The germline gives CDR1 GTSNPN, CDR2 SVGIG (reference sequence). The length of the CDR3 is 15 residues. CDR3 amino acids: CAWSAGTVGNQPQHF.

This chain connects TRBV6-2 or TRBV6-3 to TRBJ2-2. The CDR3 extends over 14 amino acids. In germline, CDR1 is MNHEY, CDR2 SVGEGT. CDR3: CASWGRMSTGELFF.

V gene TRBV7-2 combines with J gene TRBJ2-7; there is no DNA to check the TCRdb D call of TRBD2. The germline CDR1 and CDR2 sequences are SGHTA and FQGNSA. The CDR3 runs to 15 residues. The CDR3 sequence: CASSAGLAGAHEQYF.

V usage is TRBV6-1 and J usage is TRBJ2-1; the D call of TRBD1 rests on TCRdb alone, since no DNA is present to check it. Germline CDR1 and CDR2: MNHNS and SASEGT. This CDR3 is built from 14 residues. CDR3 residues: CASSRDHPVDEQFF.

The V call is TRBV20-1, the J call TRBJ2-3; the TCRdb call, TRBD1, lacks DNA for checking. This CDR3 has 15 amino acids. Germline V lookup: CDR1 DFQATT, CDR2 SNEGSKA (reference sequence). The CDR3 reads CSARDTGFRADTQYF.

This sequence joins TRBV6-6 and TRBJ2-7. The germline V gene encodes CDR1 MNHNY and CDR2 SVGAGI (reference sequence). The CDR3 length is 11 residues. The CDR3 is CASLKGTEQYF.

This chain joins TRBV30 and TRBJ2-1. CDR1 is GTSNPN and CDR2 is SVGIG in the germline V gene (reference sequence). The CDR3 runs 12 residues. The CDR3 is CAWIRPNNEQFF.

This chain joins TRBV6-2 or TRBV6-3 and TRBJ2-1. The CDR3 has 16 amino acids. CDR1 and CDR2 (germline): MNHEY, SVGEGT. CDR3: CASSYVSGIIYNEQFF.

The chain recombines TRBV6-2 or TRBV6-3 with TRBJ2-5. The V gene's germline CDR1 is MNHEY and CDR2 SVGEGT. CDR3 length equals 13 residues. The CDR3 here is CASSYRVRETQYF.

This CDR3 is CSARASGSSYNEQFF. This rearrangement joins TRBV20-1 to TRBJ2-1; TCRdb's D call, TRBD2, is unchecked because there is no DNA. CDR1 is DFQATT and CDR2 is SNEGSKA in the germline V gene (reference sequence). The CDR3 is made up of 15 amino acids.